The 11 T cell receptor beta chains listed next were all sequenced from one sample in a study of CD8 T cells in ankylosing spondylitis. Whole-study findings and limits: Characteristic of ankylosing spondylitis blood, it appeared, was a TCR beta motif comprising several highly homologous variants.

Via MiXCR, TCRdb re-called the 5' RACE reads, giving one row per CDR3 protein. Of hundreds of thousands of distinct CDR3 sequences in the sample, roughly 25% were seen once. These TCRs are of unknown antigen specificity. The sample taken for sequencing was blood, either unsorted or a sorted T cell fraction (not recorded which). These TCRs come from a male donor with ankylosing spondylitis.

This clonotype was observed a few times. The chain uses TRBV7-2 and TRBJ2-7, with TRBD1 as a possible D gene (6 bases). Trimming took 0 bases from V and 6 from J, leaving 15 bases between them. Germline V gene sequence: CDR1 SGHTA, CDR2 FQGNSA. This CDR3 contains 15 residues. CDR3 loop: CASSLAPLTGIEQYF. Here the CDR3 DNA reads TGTGCCAGCAGCTTAGCGCCTTTGACAGGTATCGAGCAGTACTTC.

This clonotype was seen a handful of times. The chain couples TRBV20-1 to TRBJ2-7, with D possibly matching TRBD2 (5 bases). Germline lookup yields CDR1 DFQATT and CDR2 SNEGSKA (reference sequence). The CDR3 length is 13 residues. V lost 2 bases and J 5 bases, leaving 13 bases between the germline ends. CDR3 region: CSARLAGRNEQYV. The DNA for the CDR3 is TGCAGTGCTAGACTGGCGGGTCGTAACGAGCAGTACGTC.

The rearrangement links TRBV20-1 to TRBJ1-1, with D maybe TRBD1 (5 bases). Germline-derived CDR1 and CDR2 are DFQATT and SNEGSKA (reference sequence). V was clipped by 2 bases and J by 0 bases, with 10 bases between them. This CDR3 has 14 amino acids. CDR3 sequence: CSARWGLMNTEAFF. Written as DNA, the CDR3 is TGCAGTGCTAGATGGGGACTGATGAACACTGAAGCTTTCTTT.

The CDR3 coding sequence is TGCGCCAGCAGCTTGCTATCCTCGACAGCAGAAGACGGCTACACCTTC. This codes for CASSLLSSTAEDGYTF. The chain recombines TRBV5-1 with TRBJ1-2; D is perhaps TRBD1 (5 bases). This CDR3 contains 16 residues. CDR1 and CDR2 (germline): SGHRS, YFSETQ. V lost 1 base and J lost 8, with 21 bases in between.

The table lists this clonotype with a few counts. The chain uses TRBV10-2 and TRBJ1-2, with a tentative D call TRBD1 (6 bases). V was clipped by 11 bases and J by 0 bases, with 13 bases between them. This CDR3 contains 13 residues. The germline V gene has CDR1 WSHSY and CDR2 SAAADI. The CDR3, as DNA: TGCGCCGCACAACAGGGTACTAACTATGGCTACACCTTC. As protein: CAAQQGTNYGYTF.

The chain has TRBV20-1 and TRBJ2-3; 9 bases match TRBD1. This CDR3 is built from 21 residues. Germline assignment: CDR1 DFQATT and CDR2 SNEGSKA (reference sequence). Trimming at V came to 2 bases and at J to 0 bases, leaving 21 bases not matched to a gene. CDR3 sequence reads: CSARSLPGQGVDSLSTDTQYF. CDR3 DNA sequence: TGCAGTGCTAGATCCCTCCCGGGACAGGGCGTTGACAGCTTAAGCACAGATACGCAGTATTTT.

This clonotype has just a few counts. The genes are TRBV12-3 or TRBV12-4 and TRBJ2-1, with TRBD2 matching over 8 bases. Losses at the gene ends were 3 bases for V and 4 bases for J; bases not matched to a gene: 5. The CDR3 has 15 residues. CDR3 sequence: CASSFASGGYNEQFF. The CDR3 nucleotides read TGTGCCAGCAGTTTTGCGTCGGGAGGGTACAATGAGCAGTTCTTC.

J is TRBJ2-7 and V is TRBV20-1; the D gene is possibly TRBD2 (7 bases). The V end was cut by 5 bases, the J end by 5 bases, with 13 bases between. Germline V gene lookup returns CDR1 DFQATT and CDR2 SNEGSKA (reference sequence). The CDR3 length is 12 residues. The chain's CDR3 is CSAGGAGDEQYF. DNA for the CDR3: TGCAGTGCTGGGGGGGCAGGGGACGAGCAGTACTTC.

J is TRBJ2-3 and V is TRBV7-2; maybe TRBD1 (7 bases). The CDR3 contains 16 residues. Germline-derived CDR1 and CDR2 are SGHTA and FQGNSA. Trimming took 4 bases from V and 3 from J, leaving 17 bases between them. CDR3 DNA sequence: TGTGCCAGCAGCTCCTCAGCCCCAGGGGGGACAGATACGCAGTATTTT. It is translated as CASSSSAPGGTDTQYF. Filled out from reference TRBV7-2 and TRBJ2-3, the complete variable domain reads GAGVSQSPSNKVTEKGKDVELRCDPISGHTALYWYRQSLGQGLEFLIYFQGNSAPDKSGLPSDRFSAERTGGSVSTLTIQRTQQEDSAVYLCASSSSAPGGTDTQYFGPGTRLTVL.

Many counts were recorded for this clonotype. The chain couples TRBV29-1 to TRBJ1-1; D is possibly TRBD1 (6 bases). Trimming removed 4 bases from V and 6 bases from J, with 21 bases in between. This CDR3 comprises 15 residues. Per the germline V gene, CDR1 is SQVTM and CDR2 is ANQGSEA. Here the CDR3 DNA reads TGCAGCGTTGTGGGTTTGGTGGACAGAGGTTCTGAAGCTTTCTTT. Its translation: CSVVGLVDRGSEAFF.

This clonotype was detected only a few times. The J gene is TRBJ1-1, the V gene TRBV18; 7 bases agree with TRBD1. The germline gives CDR1 KGHSH, CDR2 LQKENI. CDR3 length: 14 residues. V trimming: 5 bases; J trimming: 1 base; junction bases outside the gene matches: 4. The CDR3, as DNA: TGTGCCAGCTCATCGACAGGGCCGAACACTGAAGCTTTCTTT. This encodes CASSSTGPNTEAFF.